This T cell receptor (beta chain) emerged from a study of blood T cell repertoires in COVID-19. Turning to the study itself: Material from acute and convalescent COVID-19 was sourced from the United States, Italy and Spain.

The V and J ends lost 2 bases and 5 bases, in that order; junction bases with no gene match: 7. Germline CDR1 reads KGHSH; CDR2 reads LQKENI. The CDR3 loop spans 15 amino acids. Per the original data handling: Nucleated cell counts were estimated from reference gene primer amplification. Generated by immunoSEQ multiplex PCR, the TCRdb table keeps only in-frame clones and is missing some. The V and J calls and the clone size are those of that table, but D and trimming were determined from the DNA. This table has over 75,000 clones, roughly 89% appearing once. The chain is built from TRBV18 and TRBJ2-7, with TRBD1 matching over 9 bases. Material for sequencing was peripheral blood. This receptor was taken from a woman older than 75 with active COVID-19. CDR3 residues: CASSPSQTGGNEQYF. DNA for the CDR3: TGTGCCAGCTCACCAAGCCAGACAGGGGGGAACGAGCAGTACTTC.